Included here is one T cell receptor (beta chain) sequence, with context. Its antigen remains unknown. This record belongs to a study of cytomegalovirus exposure and HLA in healthy donors. Across the whole study: Later, an analysis reported that the 110 or so validation repertoires had used the same platform as the roughly 650 first-cohort repertoires. Findings of the study overall: It was reported that the classifier diagnosed cytomegalovirus status with high specificity and sensitivity in both the original and validation cohorts.

The germline V gene encodes CDR1 GTSNPN and CDR2 SVGIG (reference sequence). This CDR3 has 17 amino acids. V was clipped by 2 bases and J by 1 base, with 19 bases between them. Assay used: immunoSEQ multiplex PCR; TCRdb lists only in-frame clones, some missing. The sample shows a few hundred thousand clones, 75% to 90% of them seen only once. The receptor was isolated from a woman younger than 45 in good health and CMV-seropositive. The sample comprised PBMCs. V and J are TRBV30 and TRBJ2-3, with D perhaps being TRBD1 or TRBD2 (6 bases each). The CDR3 DNA sequence: TGTGCCTGGAGTCCAAGGAGGGGGGAAGGCGGCACAGATACGCAGTATTTT. As protein: CAWSPRRGEGGTDTQYF.